This is a list of T cell receptor beta chains from one sample in a study of blood T cell repertoires in COVID-19. Sequencing was performed with immunoSEQ multiplex PCR; in TCRdb, only in-frame clones are kept and a portion is missing. In the table there are 60,000 to 75,000 clones, more than 75% of which are singletons. Sample: peripheral blood. Receptors originate from a human donor in a cohort sampled during active COVID-19. Each CDR3 is given without its conserved first and last residue. The D gene is left open where the match is weak.

d_call,v_call,j_call,cdr3_aa
-,TRBV5-4,TRBJ2-2,ASSLGRPDSGELF
-,TRBV2,TRBJ2-3,ANSGVTDTQY
TRBD2,TRBV28,TRBJ2-7,ASSWGLAGTYPEQY
TRBD1,TRBV24-1,TRBJ1-5,ATSRDRNQPQH
TRBD2,TRBV19,TRBJ2-3,ASSWRSSGSSTDTQY
-,TRBV14,TRBJ1-6,ASSQGLRVGSPLH
-,TRBV27,TRBJ2-1,ASSLSVAWVGEQF
TRBD1,TRBV28,TRBJ1-5,ASSLGQVSNQPQH
TRBD2,TRBV9,TRBJ2-3,ASSVAMTSGMADTQY
TRBD1,TRBV5-1,TRBJ2-1,ASSHGTGVHEQF
TRBD2,TRBV7-9,TRBJ2-1,ASSPGTTSYNEQF
-,TRBV27,TRBJ1-1,ASSLTARPNTEAF
TRBD2,TRBV6-5,TRBJ2-3,ASRSGQRTDTQY
TRBD1,TRBV15,TRBJ2-5,ATSRGRQGTRFVQETQY
TRBD2,TRBV6-1,TRBJ2-3,ASSGMSSGSLNTQY
-,TRBV20-1,TRBJ2-5,SAEGQETQY